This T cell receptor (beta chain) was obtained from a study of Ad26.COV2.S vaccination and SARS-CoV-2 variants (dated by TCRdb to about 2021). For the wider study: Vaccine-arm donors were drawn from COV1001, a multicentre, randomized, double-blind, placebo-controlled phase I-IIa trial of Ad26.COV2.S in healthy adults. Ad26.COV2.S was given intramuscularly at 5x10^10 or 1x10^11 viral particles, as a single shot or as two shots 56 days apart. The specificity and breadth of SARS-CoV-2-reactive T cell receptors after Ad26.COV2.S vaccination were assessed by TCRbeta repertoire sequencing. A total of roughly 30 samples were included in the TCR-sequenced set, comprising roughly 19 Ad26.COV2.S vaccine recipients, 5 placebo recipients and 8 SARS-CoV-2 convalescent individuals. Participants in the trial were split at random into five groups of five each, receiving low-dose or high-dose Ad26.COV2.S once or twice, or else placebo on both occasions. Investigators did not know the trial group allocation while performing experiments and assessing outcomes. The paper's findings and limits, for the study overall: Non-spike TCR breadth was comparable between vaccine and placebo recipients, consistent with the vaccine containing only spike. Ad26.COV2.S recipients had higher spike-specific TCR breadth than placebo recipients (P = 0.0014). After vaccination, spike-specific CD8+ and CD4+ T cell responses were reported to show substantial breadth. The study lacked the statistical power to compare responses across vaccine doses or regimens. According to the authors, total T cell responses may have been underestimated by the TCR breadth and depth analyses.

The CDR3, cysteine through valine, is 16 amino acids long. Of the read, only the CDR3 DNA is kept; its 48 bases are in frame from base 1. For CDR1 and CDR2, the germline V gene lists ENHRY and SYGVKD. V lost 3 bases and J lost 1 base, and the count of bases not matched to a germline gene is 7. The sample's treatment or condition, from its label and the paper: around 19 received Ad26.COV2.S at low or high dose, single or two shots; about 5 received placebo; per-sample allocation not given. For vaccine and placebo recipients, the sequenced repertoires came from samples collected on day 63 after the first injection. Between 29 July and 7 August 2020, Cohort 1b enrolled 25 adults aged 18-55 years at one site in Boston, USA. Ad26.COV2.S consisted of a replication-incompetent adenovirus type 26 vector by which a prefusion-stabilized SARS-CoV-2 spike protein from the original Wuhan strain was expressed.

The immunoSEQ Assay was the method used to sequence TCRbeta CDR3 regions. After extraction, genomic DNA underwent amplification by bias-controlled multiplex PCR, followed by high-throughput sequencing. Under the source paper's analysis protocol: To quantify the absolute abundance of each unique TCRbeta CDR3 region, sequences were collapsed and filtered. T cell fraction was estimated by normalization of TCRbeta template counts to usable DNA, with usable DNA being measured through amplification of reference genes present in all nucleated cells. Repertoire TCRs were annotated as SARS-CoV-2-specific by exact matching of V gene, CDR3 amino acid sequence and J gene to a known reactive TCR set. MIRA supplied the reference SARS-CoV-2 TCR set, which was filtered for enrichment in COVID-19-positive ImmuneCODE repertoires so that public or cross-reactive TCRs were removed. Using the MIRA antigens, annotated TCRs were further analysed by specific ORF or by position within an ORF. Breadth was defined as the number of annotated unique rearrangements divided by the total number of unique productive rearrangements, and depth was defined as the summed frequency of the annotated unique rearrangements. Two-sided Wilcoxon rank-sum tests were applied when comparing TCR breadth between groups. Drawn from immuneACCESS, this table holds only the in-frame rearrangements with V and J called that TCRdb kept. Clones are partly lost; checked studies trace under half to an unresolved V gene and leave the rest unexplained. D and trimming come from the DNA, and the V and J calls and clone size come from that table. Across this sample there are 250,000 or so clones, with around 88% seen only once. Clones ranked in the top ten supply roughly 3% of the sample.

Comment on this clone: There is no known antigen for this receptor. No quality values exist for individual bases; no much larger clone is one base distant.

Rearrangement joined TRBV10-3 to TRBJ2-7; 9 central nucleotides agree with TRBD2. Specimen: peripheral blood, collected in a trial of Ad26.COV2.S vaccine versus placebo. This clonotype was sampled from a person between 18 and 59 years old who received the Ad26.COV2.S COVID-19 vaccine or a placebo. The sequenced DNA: TGTGCCATCAGTGACATTAGCGGGAGTACGTCCTACGAGCAGTACGTC. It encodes CAISDISGSTSYEQYV.